This is a list of T cell receptor beta chains from one sample in a study of T cell clonotyping in hematopoietic cell transplantation. TCRdb's table, derived via immunoSEQ multiplex PCR, lists solely in-frame clones and lacks some. In the table there are 35,000 to 45,000 clones, roughly 95% of which are singletons. The sequences come from peripheral blood mononuclear cells, collected before stem cell transplant. Receptors originate from a man between 35 and 55 years old with chronic myeloid leukemia. Some clones in this sample may be carry-over from other donors' samples. The CDR3 runs from the conserved cysteine through the conserved F or W. A D gene is named only where the DNA matches it firmly. Size is stated for part of the rows, as once, few or many counts, or as a class when the clone is expanded.

V gene	clone size	J gene	D gene	CDR3 DNA	CDR3 protein
TRBV5-1	few	TRBJ1-4	TRBD1	TGCGCCAGCAGCTCTAGGACAGGGGCCAATAATGAAAAACTGTTTTTT	CASSSRTGANNEKLFF
TRBV28	NA	TRBJ2-2	NA	TGTGCCAGCAGTTTATTCCAGAATCTGGGGACCGGGGAGCTGTTTTTT	CASSLFQNLGTGELFF
TRBV5-6	NA	TRBJ2-3	TRBD2	TGTGCCAGCAGCTGGGGGACTAGCGGGAGCACAGATACGCAGTATTTT	CASSWGTSGSTDTQYF
TRBV6-1	NA	TRBJ2-5	NA	TGTGCCAGCATTGGGCCTCCTAATCAAGAGACCCAGTACTTC	CASIGPPNQETQYF
TRBV14	NA	TRBJ1-6	TRBD1	TGTGCCAGCAGCCTCTGGGACACAGGGGATTCACCCCTCCACTTT	CASSLWDTGDSPLHF
TRBV30	NA	TRBJ1-2	TRBD1	TGTGCCTGGAGTCGACAGGGGATGAGGGGCTACACCTTC	CAWSRQGMRGYTF
TRBV7-2	NA	TRBJ1-4	TRBD1	TGTGCCAGCAGCTTAGGACAGGGGGTAAAACTGTTTTTT	CASSLGQGVKLFF
TRBV5-6	NA	TRBJ2-7	TRBD1	TGTGCCAGCAGCTTCGGGACAGGGGGCTACGAGCAGTACTTC	CASSFGTGGYEQYF
TRBV5-1	NA	TRBJ2-5	NA	TGCGCCAGCAGTCCCGGAGACACCTCTCAAGAGACCCAGTACTTC	CASSPGDTSQETQYF
TRBV19	NA	TRBJ1-2	NA	TGTGCCAGTAGTATTGAGGCAGGACCTGGCTACACCTTC	CASSIEAGPGYTF
TRBV4-3	NA	TRBJ2-7	TRBD2	TGCGCCAGCAGCCAAGATCGGGAGGCATACTACGAGCAGTACTTC	CASSQDREAYYEQYF
TRBV10-1	NA	TRBJ2-5	NA	TGCGCCAGCAGTAACAGGGAGCAAGAGACCCAGTACTTC	CASSNREQETQYF
TRBV29-1	NA	TRBJ2-1	TRBD1	TGCAGCCACACTTTGGGGACAGGGGGATTTGAGCAGTTCTTC	CSHTLGTGGFEQFF
TRBV19	NA	TRBJ2-4	NA	TGTGCCAGTTCCAATCTGCAGGCCAAAAACATTCAGTACTTC	CASSNLQAKNIQYF
TRBV5-1	NA	TRBJ2-6	NA	TGCGCCAGCAGCTTTGCAGGGGCCACCTCTGGGGCCAACGTCCTGACTTTC	CASSFAGATSGANVLTF
TRBV7-2	NA	TRBJ1-2	TRBD1	TGTGCCAGCAGCTTAGTCGCAGGGGGCTGGTATGGCTACACCTTC	CASSLVAGGWYGYTF
TRBV5-6	NA	TRBJ2-5	NA	TGTGCCAGCAGCCGAAGGACAGCCCAAGAGACCCAGTACTTC	CASSRRTAQETQYF
TRBV10-1	NA	TRBJ2-7	NA	TGCGCCAGCATGCATTGGGGGTCCCCTACGCACGAGCAGTACTTC	CASMHWGSPTHEQYF
TRBV28	NA	TRBJ2-2	NA	TGTGCCAGCACCCTCAGGATGGACACCGGGGAGCTGTTTTTT	CASTLRMDTGELFF
TRBV7-8	NA	TRBJ1-6	NA	TGTGCCAGCAGCTTCCTAGGACGGGTTGATAATTCACCCCTCCACTTT	CASSFLGRVDNSPLHF
TRBV7-9	NA	TRBJ2-6	TRBD1	TGTGCCAGCACCGGAGACAGGGGGAGAAGGGCCAACGTCCTGACTTTC	CASTGDRGRRANVLTF
TRBV28	NA	TRBJ2-6	NA	TGTGCCACCCTCCGGGGGGCCGATTGGGCCAACGTCCTGACTTTC	CATLRGADWANVLTF
TRBV29-1	NA	TRBJ1-4	NA	TGCAGCGGCGCCCTTGGGAGTGAAAAACTGTTTTTT	CSGALGSEKLFF
TRBV6-1	NA	TRBJ2-7	NA	TGTGCCAGCAGTGAAGAGATTTCCTCCTACGAGCAGTACTTC	CASSEEISSYEQYF
TRBV15	once	TRBJ1-6	NA	TGTGCCACCAGCCGCCCAAGTGGGTCGAAGGATAGTTCACCCCTCCACTTT	CATSRPSGSKDSSPLHF
TRBV6-1	NA	TRBJ1-6	NA	TGTGCCAGCAGTGAAGGGGTTCCCTATAATTCACCCCTCCACTTT	CASSEGVPYNSPLHF
TRBV11-3	NA	TRBJ2-7	TRBD1	TGTGCCAGCAGCTTAGCCCCGAGACAGGGAGAGCAGTACTTC	CASSLAPRQGEQYF
TRBV11-2	once	TRBJ1-6	TRBD1	TGTGCCAGCAGCTCTCGGACAGGGACGAGTCAGGCCCTCCACTTT	CASSSRTGTSQALHF
TRBV19	NA	TRBJ2-7	NA	TGTGCCGCCTTCAGGACGGATCTCTACGAGCAGTACTTC	CAAFRTDLYEQYF
TRBV4-2	NA	TRBJ1-2	NA	TGTGCCAGCAGCCAAGGGCCCGGGGGTGGACGGGGCTACACCTTC	CASSQGPGGGRGYTF
TRBV19	NA	TRBJ2-7	TRBD1	TGTGCCAGTAGTATCTGGACAGGTAGTTACGAGCAGTACTTC	CASSIWTGSYEQYF
TRBV25-1	NA	TRBJ2-5	NA	TGTGCCAGCAGTGAGTCAGACAGGGGAGGGCCAGAGACCCAGTACTTC	CASSESDRGGPETQYF
TRBV19	once	TRBJ1-1	NA	TGTGCCAGTACCAGGAACACTGAAGCTTTCTTT	CASTRNTEAFF
TRBV4-2	NA	TRBJ1-6	NA	TGTGCCAGCAGCCCACAATTCGCACGGCGGTCCTATAATTCACCCCTCCACTTT	CASSPQFARRSYNSPLHF
TRBV2	NA	TRBJ1-2	NA	TGTGCCAGCAGTGAAAGGCCAGGTTATGGCTACACCTTC	CASSERPGYGYTF
TRBV4-3	NA	TRBJ1-2	NA	TGCGCCAGCAGCCAAGATTATACGGGAGCAGGGAGAGCTTACACCTTC	CASSQDYTGAGRAYTF
TRBV28	NA	TRBJ1-1	NA	TGTGCCAGCAGCCAGGGTTACACTGAAGCTTTCTTT	CASSQGYTEAFF
TRBV7-2	once	TRBJ2-7	NA	TGTGCCAGCAGCTTAGGGGTCGGGGTAAGCTCCTACGAGCAGTACTTC	CASSLGVGVSSYEQYF
TRBV9	NA	TRBJ2-3	TRBD1	TGTGCCAGCAGCGTTGCCGGGACAGGGGGCACAGATACGCAGTATTTT	CASSVAGTGGTDTQYF
TRBV28	NA	TRBJ1-2	TRBD1	TGTGCCAGCAGCTTATGGGACAGGGCCTACGGTGGCTACACCTTC	CASSLWDRAYGGYTF
TRBV9	NA	TRBJ2-2	NA	TGTGCCAGCAGCGTAGGGATTCTGAACACCGGGGAGCTGTTTTTT	CASSVGILNTGELFF
TRBV7-2	NA	TRBJ1-5	NA	TGTGCCAGCAGCTTAGATTCTTCGGCCCCCAACGCACCCCAGCATTTT	CASSLDSSAPNAPQHF
TRBV5-1	NA	TRBJ1-2	TRBD1	TGCGCCAGCAGCTTAAGTGCAGGGGGCGGTGGCTACACCTTC	CASSLSAGGGGYTF
TRBV28	few	TRBJ2-7	NA	TGTGCCAGCACCAGTACGAACTCCTACGAGCAGTACTTC	CASTSTNSYEQYF
TRBV5-6	NA	TRBJ1-1	NA	TGTGCCAGCAAGGAGGGCAGCCTCATCACTGAAGCTTTCTTT	CASKEGSLITEAFF
TRBV30	once	TRBJ1-4	NA	TGTGCCTGGAGTGGCAGGGACAATGAAAAACTGTTTTTT	CAWSGRDNEKLFF
TRBV27	NA	TRBJ2-7	TRBD1	TGTGCCAGCAGTCCCCTCCAGGACAGGGGAGAGGGGCAGTACTTC	CASSPLQDRGEGQYF
TRBV4-3	NA	TRBJ2-2	NA	TGCGCCAGCAGCCAGAACTATAACACCGGGGAGCTGTTTTTT	CASSQNYNTGELFF
TRBV19	NA	TRBJ1-6	TRBD1	TGTGCCAGTAGCGATACAGGGGGCGCGGATTCACCCCTCCACTTT	CASSDTGGADSPLHF
TRBV10-3	NA	TRBJ1-4	NA	TGTGCCATCAGCGCCCCGGGACTTGAAAAACTGTTTTTT	CAISAPGLEKLFF
TRBV6-5	NA	TRBJ1-6	NA	TGTGCCAGCGGCTACACGAGGAATTCACCCCTCCACTTT	CASGYTRNSPLHF
TRBV6-1	NA	TRBJ2-3	TRBD2	TGTGCCAGCAGTGAAGAGCGGGGGGGCACAGATACGCAGTATTTT	CASSEERGGTDTQYF
TRBV7-2	NA	TRBJ1-4	TRBD1	TGTGCCAGCAGCTTAGGGGGGACAGCTCTTAATGAAAAACTGTTTTTT	CASSLGGTALNEKLFF
TRBV18	NA	TRBJ2-3	NA	TGTGCCAGCTCACCCAGGGGGGGGTCAAGCACAGATACGCAGTATTTT	CASSPRGGSSTDTQYF
TRBV4-2	NA	TRBJ1-2	NA	TGTGCCAGCAGCCAAGCTACGGCGGGGGGCTACACCTTC	CASSQATAGGYTF
TRBV18	once	TRBJ2-7	TRBD2	TGTGCCAGCTCACCAGAACTAGCGGGGGTTAATATGGAGCAGTACTTC	CASSPELAGVNMEQYF
TRBV5-1	NA	TRBJ2-7	TRBD1	TGCGCCAGCAGCTCGGACAGGGGGTCGGGAAGCTACGAGCAGTACTTC	CASSSDRGSGSYEQYF
TRBV4-1	NA	TRBJ1-1	NA	TGCGCCAGCAGCCACCCCCTGAACACTGAAGCTTTCTTT	CASSHPLNTEAFF
TRBV7-2	NA	TRBJ2-7	NA	TGTGCCAGCAGCCCTGGGCTAGCGAATCCCTCACTCCTCTACGAGCAGTACTTC	CASSPGLANPSLLYEQYF